Below, 27 T cell receptor beta chains from the same sample are listed, as sequenced in a study of T cells in Graves' hyperthyroidism and ophthalmopathy. Researchers amplified the TCR beta CDR3 regions from RNA transcripts. With the HTBI primer set, the TCR CDR3 went through a first round of RT-PCR. Each CDR3 protein gets one entry after TCRdb re-called the multiplex PCR reads with MiXCR. The sample lists roughly 700,000 distinct CDR3 sequences, around a third occurring once. Source material: blood. The origin of the receptors is a woman in her thirties or forties with Graves' hyperthyroidism.

The rearrangement links TRBV19 to TRBJ1-6; a possible D gene is TRBD1 (6 bases). Germline CDR1 and CDR2: LNHDA and SQIVND (reference sequence). The V gene lost 3 bases and the J gene lost 5 bases, with 8 bases spanning the gap. The CDR3 is 14 residues long. The CDR3 coding sequence is TGTGCCAGTAGTATCGACAGGAATAATTCACCCCTCCACTTT. Its protein is CASSIDRNNSPLHF.

Worth noting for this clonotype: This may be a read error, as it is one base from a much larger clone. The rearrangement joins TRBV2 to TRBJ2-5; 8 bases line up with TRBD1. V was pared by 11 bases and J by 2 bases, with 4 bases of the junction left unmatched. The germline gives CDR1 SNHLY, CDR2 FYNNEI. This CDR3 is built from 12 residues. This CDR3 is CAGRTGQETQYF. CDR3 nucleotide sequence: TGTGCCGGCCGGACAGGGCAAGAGACCCAGTACTTC.

V and J are TRBV20-1 and TRBJ1-5; D ambiguous. The CDR3 is 14 amino acids. Trimming removed 0 bases at V and 4 bases at J, with 10 bases between. Per germline, CDR1 DFQATT and CDR2 SNEGSKA (reference sequence). The DNA for the CDR3 is TGCAGTGCTAGAGAGGCCAGACCTAATCAGCCCCAGCATTTT. Encoded protein: CSAREARPNQPQHF.

The sample holds many counts of this clonotype. The chain links TRBV7-9 to TRBJ2-7; D unclear. This CDR3 comprises 14 residues. The germline CDR1 and CDR2 sequences are SEHNR and FQNEAQ (reference sequence). V shed 1 base and J shed 2 bases, with 9 bases lying between them. CDR3: CASSLVGAAYEQYF. The CDR3 DNA reads TGTGCCAGCAGCTTAGTTGGAGCCGCCTACGAGCAGTACTTC.

This clonotype was seen once. The chain recombines TRBV7-9 with TRBJ1-2; D gene uncertain. CDR1 and CDR2 from the germline V gene are SEHNR and FQNEAQ (reference sequence). Trimming shortened V by 3 bases and J by 6 bases, and 11 bases separated the two germline ends. This CDR3 has 13 residues. CDR3 region: CASSFTHRNGYTF. The CDR3 region has the DNA TGTGCCAGCAGCTTTACCCATCGGAATGGCTACACCTTC.

This clonotype appeared many times. The chain joins TRBV20-1 to TRBJ2-5; no firm D call. The CDR3 is 13 amino acids. CDR1 is DFQATT and CDR2 is SNEGSKA in the germline V gene (reference sequence). V was cut by 7 bases and J by 0 bases, with 12 bases left in between. DNA for the CDR3: TGCAGTGTTAAGGAGAACAACCAAGAGACCCAGTACTTC. This sequence encodes CSVKENNQETQYF.

This clonotype has just a few counts. V gene TRBV15 combines with J gene TRBJ2-3; the D gene is possibly TRBD1 (6 bases). Trimming cost V 8 bases and J 2 bases, with 17 bases left between them. The length of the CDR3 is 15 residues. Germline CDR1 and CDR2: LNHNV and YYDKDF (reference sequence). The CDR3 region has the DNA TGTGCCACCGGCCACGAGGGGGTGTTCACAGATACGCAGTATTTT. Amino acid sequence: CATGHEGVFTDTQYF.

This clonotype has at least ten counts. The chain recombines TRBV10-3 with TRBJ2-5; D is unclear. This CDR3 has 12 amino acids. Trimming shortened V by 0 bases and J by 5 bases, and 4 bases separated the two germline ends. Looked up from germline, CDR1 is ENHRY and CDR2 is SYGVKD. CDR3 sequence reads: CAISESWETQYF. In DNA form, the CDR3 reads TGTGCCATCAGTGAGTCATGGGAGACCCAGTACTTC.

This clonotype appeared a few times. V is TRBV24-1 and J is TRBJ1-2; D perhaps matches TRBD1 (5 bases). The CDR3 contains 13 residues. The V gene lost 3 bases and the J gene lost 4 bases, with 8 bases spanning the gap. In germline, CDR1 is KGHDR, CDR2 SFDVKD. The CDR3 spells CATSDTDIYGYTF. The CDR3 region has the DNA TGTGCCACCAGTGATACGGACATCTATGGCTACACCTTC.

This clonotype was counted ten times or more. The chain joins TRBV7-9 to TRBJ1-4; D may be TRBD1 (5 bases). Germline CDR1 reads SEHNR; CDR2 reads FQNEAQ (reference sequence). The CDR3 covers 14 residues. The V gene lost 6 bases and the J gene lost 5 bases, with 13 bases spanning the gap. CDR3 in DNA: TGTGCCAGCAGGAGGCAGGGATTGAATGAAAAACTGTTTTTT. It is translated as CASRRQGLNEKLFF.

The sample holds many counts of this clonotype. This chain links TRBV25-1 with TRBJ1-6; 10 nucleotides agree with TRBD1. Germline trimming cut 4 bases from V and 6 bases from J; bases unmatched to any gene: 15. This CDR3 region has 19 residues. Germline CDR1 and CDR2: MGHDK and SYGVNS. CDR3 DNA sequence: TGTGCCAGCAGTGGGTCTGACCGCGACAGGGGGCTTCCTAATTCACCCCTCCACTTT. Translation: CASSGSDRDRGLPNSPLHF.

This chain connects TRBV4-1 to TRBJ1-2; D remains unclear. The CDR3 runs 13 residues. Trimming pared 3 bases from V and 2 bases from J, leaving 7 bases between. In germline, CDR1 is MGHRA, CDR2 YSYEKL. As DNA, the CDR3 is TGCGCCAGCAGCCAGAGGGCAAACTATGGCTACACCTTC. This sequence encodes CASSQRANYGYTF.

The V gene is TRBV7-3, the J gene TRBJ2-3, with D perhaps TRBD1 (7 bases). Trimming pared 5 bases from V and 2 bases from J, leaving 17 bases between. The CDR3 loop spans 16 amino acids. CDR1 SGHTA and CDR2 FQGTGA come from the germline V gene. The CDR3 DNA sequence: TGTGCCAGCAGCCGGACCGCGGGACAGATCACAGATACGCAGTATTTT. The encoded protein is CASSRTAGQITDTQYF.

For this clonotype: This may arise from a read error, as a much more abundant clone is one base away. V is TRBV6-5 and J is TRBJ1-4; D is possibly TRBD1 (5 bases). The CDR3 contains 13 residues. Germline V gene data show CDR1 as MNHEY and CDR2 as SVGAGI. CDR3 DNA: TGTGCCAGCAGTCCCGGGACTAATGAAAAACTGCTTTTT. Protein product: CASSPGTNEKLLF.

This clonotype was seen ten or more times. The gene calls are TRBV12-3 or TRBV12-4 and TRBJ1-1; a possible D gene is TRBD1 (6 bases). The CDR3 runs to 14 residues. Trimming stripped 1 base from V and 4 bases from J, with 10 bases between. CDR3 bases: TGTGCCAGCAGTTTAGACCTCAGGGGCACTGAAGCTTTCTTT. It is translated as CASSLDLRGTEAFF.

CDR3 nucleotide sequence: TGTGCCATCAATGCGGGGGCGGGGGGCCAAGAGACCCAGTACTTC. Protein product: CAINAGAGGQETQYF. V usage is TRBV10-3 and J usage is TRBJ2-5, with 8 bases identical to TRBD2. With V trimmed by 7 bases and J by 1 base, 8 bases remained unmatched. Looked up from germline, CDR1 is ENHRY and CDR2 is SYGVKD. This CDR3 is built from 15 residues.

This clonotype was detected many times. The CDR3 region is CASARDTDTDTQYF. The CDR3 nucleotides read TGTGCCAGCGCGAGGGACACCGACACAGATACGCAGTATTTT. The gene calls are TRBV7-9 and TRBJ2-3; maybe TRBD1 (6 bases). Trimming took off 8 bases at V and 2 bases at J, with 14 bases between the two ends. The CDR3 sequence is 14 residues long. Germline V lookup: CDR1 SEHNR, CDR2 FQNEAQ (reference sequence).

The J gene is TRBJ2-5, the V gene TRBV5-1, with TRBD2 matching over 11 bases. Trimming cost V 4 bases and J 7 bases; bases outside gene matches: 15. This CDR3 has 17 residues. The germline V gene has CDR1 SGHRS and CDR2 YFSETQ. The CDR3 nucleotides are TGCGCCAGCAGCCAAGATCCCTTAGCGGGAGGGCCTGGGACCCAGTACTTC. The encoded protein is CASSQDPLAGGPGTQYF.

This chain links TRBV19 with TRBJ1-2; D possibly corresponds to TRBD1 (5 bases). The CDR3 runs 10 residues. CDR1 LNHDA and CDR2 SQIVND come from the germline V gene (reference sequence). V lost 9 bases, J lost 11 bases, and 13 bases lay in between. The CDR3 DNA reads as TGTGCCAGCGGGACGGGCAGATACACCTTC. It codes for CASGTGRYTF.

The chain is built from TRBV2 and TRBJ1-2; TRBD1 agrees at 10 bases. Germline V gene lookup returns CDR1 SNHLY and CDR2 FYNNEI. Unmatched junction bases numbered 7, after V lost 5 bases and J lost 4 bases. This CDR3 spans 15 amino acids. This chain's CDR3 is CASSRDRGASYGYTF. In DNA, the CDR3 is TGTGCCAGCAGTCGGGACAGGGGAGCTAGCTATGGCTACACCTTC.

This clonotype was seen a single time. The chain employs TRBV6-5 and TRBJ2-7, with a weak D call TRBD1 (6 bases). The CDR3 consists of 13 residues. Germline lookup yields CDR1 MNHEY and CDR2 SVGAGI. V was shortened by 6 bases and J by 6 bases, with 15 bases between the two germline ends. CDR3 in amino acids: CASSSGTTCEQYF. CDR3 sequence (DNA): TGTGCCAGCAGCTCCGGGACAACCTGCGAGCAGTACTTC.

The chain links TRBV7-3 to TRBJ2-2, with D possibly TRBD2 on 5 matching bases. V was pared by 6 bases and J by 5 bases, with 10 bases between. The CDR3 sequence is 13 residues long. Germline CDR1 is SGHTA and CDR2 is FQGTGA. CDR3 protein: CASSISGTGELFF. CDR3 in DNA: TGTGCCAGCAGTATAAGCGGAACCGGGGAGCTGTTTTTT.

This clonotype showed up many times. The J gene is TRBJ2-6, the V gene TRBV7-9, with TRBD2 as a possible D gene (5 bases). The CDR3 length is 19 residues. V was shortened by 3 bases and J by 4 bases, with 22 bases between the two germline ends. Germline lookup yields CDR1 SEHNR and CDR2 FQNEAQ (reference sequence). In DNA, the CDR3 is TGTGCCAGCAGCTTTGTCCGAATTCGAGGGCCGCGGGGGGCCAACGTCCTGACTTTC. Its protein product is CASSFVRIRGPRGANVLTF. Combining the CDR3 with reference TRBV7-9 and TRBJ2-6 gives the whole variable domain DTGVSQNPRHKITKRGQNVTFRCDPISEHNRLYWYRQTLGQGPEFLTYFQNEAQLEKSRLLSDRFSAERPKGSFSTLEIQRTEQGDSAMYLCASSFVRIRGPRGANVLTFGAGSRLTVL.

With respect to this clonotype: The junction shows a germline mismatch at one end, possibly a read error. The rearrangement uses TRBV7-2 and TRBJ2-2; D possibly matches TRBD1 or TRBD2 (5 bases each). The CDR3 length is 14 residues. Germline lookup yields CDR1 SGHTA and CDR2 FQGNSA. The CDR3 nucleotides read TGCGCCAGCCAAGGGACCGCCTACACCGGGGAGCTGTTTTTT. Translation gives CASQGTAYTGELFF.

The rearrangement uses TRBV6-1 and TRBJ2-5; 7 bases align to TRBD1. Germline loops: CDR1 MNHNS, CDR2 SASEGT. Trimming removed 5 bases from V and 2 bases from J; junction bases left unmatched: 11. The CDR3 has 16 amino acids. CDR3: CASSIRTGQIQETQYF. In DNA, the CDR3 is TGTGCCAGCAGTATCAGGACAGGCCAAATTCAAGAGACCCAGTACTTC.

This clonotype showed up just a few times. An end of the junction differs from the germline gene, which may be a read error. J is TRBJ2-3 and V is TRBV7-9; possible D gene TRBD2, 6 bases. Germline V CDR1 and CDR2: SEHNR, FQNEAQ (reference sequence). This CDR3 contains 11 residues. The CDR3 sequence: CASSLNGGLGF. The CDR3 DNA follows: TGTGCCAGCAGCCTAAACGGGGGATTAGGTTTT.

This clonotype was picked up many times. The J gene is TRBJ2-7, the V gene TRBV20-1, with TRBD2 matching over 12 bases. There are 14 residues in the CDR3. V trimming: 7 bases; J trimming: 0 bases; junction bases outside the gene matches: 4. Germline CDR1 DFQATT, CDR2 SNEGSKA (reference sequence). CDR3 loop: CSVTSGGFSYEQYF. CDR3 DNA: TGCAGTGTAACTAGCGGGGGGTTCTCCTACGAGCAGTACTTC.